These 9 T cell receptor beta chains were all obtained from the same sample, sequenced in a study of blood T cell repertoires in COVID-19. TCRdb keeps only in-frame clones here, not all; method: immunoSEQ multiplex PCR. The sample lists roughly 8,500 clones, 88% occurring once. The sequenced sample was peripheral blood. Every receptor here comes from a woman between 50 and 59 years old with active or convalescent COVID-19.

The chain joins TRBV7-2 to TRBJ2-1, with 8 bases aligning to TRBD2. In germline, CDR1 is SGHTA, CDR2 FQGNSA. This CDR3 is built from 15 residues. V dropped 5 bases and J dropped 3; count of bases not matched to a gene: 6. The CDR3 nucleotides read TGTGCCAGCAGCCCCTCGGGGACTAGCTACAATGAGCAGTTCTTC. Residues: CASSPSGTSYNEQFF.

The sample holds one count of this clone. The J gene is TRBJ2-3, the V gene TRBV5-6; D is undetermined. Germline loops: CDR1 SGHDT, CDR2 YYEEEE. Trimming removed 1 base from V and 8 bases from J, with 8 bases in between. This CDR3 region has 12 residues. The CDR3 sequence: CASSLNSATQYF. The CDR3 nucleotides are TGTGCCAGCAGCTTGAATAGTGCTACGCAGTATTTT.

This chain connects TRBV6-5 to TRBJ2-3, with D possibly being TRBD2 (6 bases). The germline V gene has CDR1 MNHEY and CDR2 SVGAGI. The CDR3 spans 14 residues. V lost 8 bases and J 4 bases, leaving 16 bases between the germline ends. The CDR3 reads CASERGSPADTQYF. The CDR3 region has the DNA TGTGCCAGCGAACGGGGGTCCCCCGCAGATACGCAGTATTTT.

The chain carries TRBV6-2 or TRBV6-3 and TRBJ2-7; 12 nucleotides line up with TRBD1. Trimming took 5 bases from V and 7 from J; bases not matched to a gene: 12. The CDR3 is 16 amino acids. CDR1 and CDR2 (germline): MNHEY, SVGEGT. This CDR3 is CASSRQPGQGAREQYF. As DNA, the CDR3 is TGTGCCAGCAGTCGCCAACCGGGACAGGGGGCGCGGGAGCAGTACTTC.

The CDR3: CASSLDSAGALRNEQFF. CDR3 coding DNA: TGTGCCAGCAGCTTAGACAGCGCGGGAGCCCTACGGAATGAGCAGTTCTTC. This chain joins TRBV11-2 and TRBJ2-1; 7 bases agree with TRBD2. With V trimmed by 0 bases and J by 7 bases, 12 bases remained unmatched. The germline V gene has CDR1 SGHAT and CDR2 FQNNGV. CDR3 length: 17 residues.

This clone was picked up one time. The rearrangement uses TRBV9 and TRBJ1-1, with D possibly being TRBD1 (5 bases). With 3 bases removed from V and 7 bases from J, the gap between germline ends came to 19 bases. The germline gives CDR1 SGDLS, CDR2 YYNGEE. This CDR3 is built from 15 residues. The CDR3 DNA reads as TGTGCCAGCAGCGCCTCGGGCGGGGCAGCAAATGAAGCTTTCTTT. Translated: CASSASGGAANEAFF.

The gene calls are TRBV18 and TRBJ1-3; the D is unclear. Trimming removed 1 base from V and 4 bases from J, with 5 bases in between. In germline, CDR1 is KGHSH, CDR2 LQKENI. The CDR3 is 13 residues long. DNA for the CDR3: TGTGCCAGCTCACCACGGGAGGGAAACACCATATATTTT. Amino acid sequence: CASSPREGNTIYF.

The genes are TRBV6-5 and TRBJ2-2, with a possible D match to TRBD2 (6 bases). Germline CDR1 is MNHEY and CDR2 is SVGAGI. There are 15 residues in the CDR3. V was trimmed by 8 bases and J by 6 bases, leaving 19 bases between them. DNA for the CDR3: TGTGCCAGCGCCCTCTCGGGACTTCTTTCCGGGGAGCTGTTTTTT. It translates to CASALSGLLSGELFF.

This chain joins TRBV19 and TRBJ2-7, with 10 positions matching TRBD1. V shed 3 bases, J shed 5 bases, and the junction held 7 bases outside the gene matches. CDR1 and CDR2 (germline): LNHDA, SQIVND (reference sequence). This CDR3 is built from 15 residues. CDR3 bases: TGTGCCAGTAGTATTAGGACAGGGGGTCTAAACGAGCAGTACTTC. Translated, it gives CASSIRTGGLNEQYF.